This is a list of T cell receptor beta chains from one sample in a study of blood T cell repertoires in COVID-19. Data came from immunoSEQ multiplex PCR; TCRdb stores just in-frame clones and leaves some out. The sample shows 350,000 or so clones, around four fifths of them seen only once. Sample: peripheral blood. The origin of the receptors is a man aged 25-45 years with active or convalescent COVID-19. Each CDR3 is given with its conserved first and last residue. The D gene is left open where the match is weak. Clone sizes are given selectively: once, few, many, or a class where the clone is expanded.

size	V	J	D	DNA	CDR3
once	TRBV13	TRBJ2-1	-	TGTGCCAGCAGCTCGGACAACTACAATGAGCAGTTCTTC	CASSSDNYNEQFF
-	TRBV18	TRBJ2-7	TRBD2	TGTGCCAGCTCACCCGAAGCGGGAGGGCCTTACGAGCAGTACTTC	CASSPEAGGPYEQYF
-	TRBV5-1	TRBJ2-1	TRBD2	TGCGCCAGCAGCTCTCGACTAGCGGAAGACAATGAGCAGTTCTTC	CASSSRLAEDNEQFF
-	TRBV7-3	TRBJ2-7	TRBD1	TGTGCCAGCAGCTCAAGACAGGGGGTCCGGGACGAGCAGTACTTC	CASSSRQGVRDEQYF
-	TRBV2	TRBJ2-1	-	TGTGCCAGCAGGAAGGACACCGGCGGAAGCGATGAGCAGTTCTTC	CASRKDTGGSDEQFF
-	TRBV15	TRBJ2-3	-	TGTGCCACCAGCAGTCCTCGCGCTAAGAGCACAGATACGCAGTATTTT	CATSSPRAKSTDTQYF
-	TRBV12-5	TRBJ1-1	-	TGTGCTAGTGGACCGGGGGGGGGAAGTACTGAAGCTTTCTTT	CASGPGGGSTEAFF
-	TRBV15	TRBJ2-1	TRBD2	TGTGCCACCAGCAGAGTCCGGCTAGCGGACCGGTACAATGAGCAGTTCTTC	CATSRVRLADRYNEQFF
-	TRBV4-1	TRBJ1-1	-	TGCGCCAGCAGCCTCCGGGTCGAGGGCGGCACTGAAGCTTTCTTT	CASSLRVEGGTEAFF
-	TRBV28	TRBJ2-1	TRBD2	TGTGCCAGCAGGGGGGGGTCTTATGAGCAGTTCTTC	CASRGGSYEQFF
once	TRBV11-1	TRBJ2-7	-	TGTGCCAGCAGCTTAGAGTCTACCTACGAGCAGTACTTC	CASSLESTYEQYF
-	TRBV28	TRBJ1-5	TRBD1	TGTGCCAGCAGTTCACCGGGACAGGGTAATCAGCCCCAGCATTTT	CASSSPGQGNQPQHF
-	TRBV7-9	TRBJ2-1	-	TGTGCCAGCAGCCGGGAGAGCTCCTACAATGAGCAGTTCTTC	CASSRESSYNEQFF
-	TRBV5-1	TRBJ1-5	-	TGCGCCAGCAGCTTGGAGAGGGGGAATAGCAATCAGCCCCAGCATTTT	CASSLERGNSNQPQHF
-	TRBV11-3	TRBJ2-3	TRBD2	TGTGCCAGCAGCCGAGGGGGACTAGCGGATACAGATACGCAGTATTTT	CASSRGGLADTDTQYF
-	TRBV5-1	TRBJ1-1	-	TGCGCCTCAGGTGGGGCGAACACTGAAGCTTTCTTT	CASGGANTEAFF
-	TRBV30	TRBJ1-4	-	TGTGCCTGGTCAGGGGTAACTAATGAAAAACTGTTTTTT	CAWSGVTNEKLFF
-	TRBV7-5	TRBJ2-1	-	TGTGCCAGAAGCTTATGGGCTAGCGGGCTCACCTACAATGAGCAGTTCTTC	CARSLWASGLTYNEQFF
few	TRBV19	TRBJ1-6	-	TGTGCCAGTAGTATGGGGCGCGGAAATTCACCCCTCCACTTT	CASSMGRGNSPLHF
-	TRBV4-3	TRBJ1-6	-	TGCGCCAGCAGCCAAGGGGTAGGGAGTAATTCACCCCTCCACTTT	CASSQGVGSNSPLHF
once	TRBV11-2	TRBJ2-7	-	TGTGCCAGCAGTAGGTCGGGGGACAGAGGCTCCTACGAGCAGTACTTC	CASSRSGDRGSYEQYF
few	TRBV15	TRBJ2-3	TRBD2	TGTGCCACCAGCAGCGACCGAAAGACTAGCGGGAGGACGTATAGCACAGATACGCAGTATTTT	CATSSDRKTSGRTYSTDTQYF